This T cell receptor beta chain originates from a study of blood T cell repertoires in COVID-19 (dated by TCRdb to about 2020). As for the study more broadly: The collaborator samples originated in the United States, Italy and Spain and spanned the acute and convalescent phases of COVID-19. The repertoires were released in a freely available public database intended as a resource for research on the immune response to SARS-CoV-2. The material from the prospective study consisted of cDNA or gDNA derived from T cells, B-cell-depleted T cells, or PBMCs. A de-identified subject ID, COVID-19 status, age in years and sex were almost always included in the sample metadata. The dataset comprised deeply sampled blood TCRbeta repertoires from subjects exposed to, actively infected with, or recovered from COVID-19. HLA class I and class II types, where available, came from metadata supplied by the sample provider rather than from assay-based typing. The samples were drawn from the first 160 participants of the ongoing ImmuneRACE study and from 1,254 subjects provided by 6 global collaborators. The study at large found these results: The quantity of clinical and demographic metadata differed by source and by participant and was supplied without curation.

Per the germline V gene (reference sequence), LNHDA is the CDR1 and SQIVND is the CDR2. From the cysteine up to the phenylalanine, the CDR3 has a length of 15 residues. Just the 45-base CDR3 DNA is kept, in frame starting at base 1. At the junction V is shortened by 5 bases and J by 3 bases, with 16 bases in between. The immunoSEQ Assay, a bias-controlled multiplex PCR, was used to amplify TCRbeta CDR3 regions from genomic DNA. Under the source paper's analysis protocol: The number of nucleated cells in each sample was estimated by amplification of reference gene primers within the assay. To quantify the absolute abundance of each unique TCRbeta CDR3 rearrangement, sequence reads were collapsed and filtered. For each sample, productive Simpson clonality was calculated as the square root of Simpson's diversity index over productive rearrangements. In its TCRdb copy, this immuneACCESS table keeps in-frame sequences only and misses some clones. Where compared with another copy, unresolved V genes explain less than half of these, and the others have no known cause. V and J calls and clone size are copied from that table; D and trimming were computed from the DNA. Recorded for this sample are 250,000 to 300,000 clones; 85% of them occurred a single time. 5.1% of the sample comes from the top ten.

Each collaborating institution followed its own protocols to collect whole blood in K2EDTA tubes. Collaborator samples were shipped for TCRbeta analysis as frozen whole blood, isolated PBMCs, or DNA extracted from either sample type. Points on this clone: No antigen is known for it. Nothing much larger sits one base from this clone, and base qualities are not available.

This clonotype was sampled from a man aged 50 to 59 with active or convalescent COVID-19. The chain couples TRBV19 to TRBJ2-5, with TRBD2 tentatively as D gene (6 bases match). Sequenced sample: peripheral blood. The CDR3 amino acid sequence is: CASSQIGGGEETQYF. The DNA sequence is TGTGCCAGTAGTCAGATTGGGGGAGGAGAAGAGACCCAGTACTTC.